This TCR beta chain is drawn from a study of OX40 agonist ivuxolimab in advanced cancers. Only in-frame clones appear in the TCRdb table, and some are missing; sequencing was by immunoSEQ multiplex PCR. The sample records approximately 40,000 clones, 88% being singletons. Study findings and constraints: The CD4+ and CD8+ T cells in the blood had expanded clonally by week 6 at 0.1 to 3.0 mg/kg. CD8+ T cells were the subset that, on average, had more expanded clones than CD4+. Low normalized T-cell clonal expansion was also seen in some nonresponders.

Germline values: CDR1 MDHEN, CDR2 SYDVKM. The CDR3 runs to 16 residues. V shed 6 bases and J shed 2 bases, with 18 bases lying between them. A remark on this clone: The antigen remains undetermined.

This rearrangement joins TRBV28 to TRBJ2-3; D unclear. The input for sequencing was CD4+ or CD8+ T cells sorted from blood, taken in a trial of the OX40 agonist ivuxolimab. This receptor was obtained from an adult with an advanced solid tumor such as melanoma, head and neck, liver or kidney cancer. CDR3 bases: TGTGCCAGCAGAGACCTAGGTCCCCTTATCACAGATACGCAGTATTTT. This translates into CASRDLGPLITDTQYF.